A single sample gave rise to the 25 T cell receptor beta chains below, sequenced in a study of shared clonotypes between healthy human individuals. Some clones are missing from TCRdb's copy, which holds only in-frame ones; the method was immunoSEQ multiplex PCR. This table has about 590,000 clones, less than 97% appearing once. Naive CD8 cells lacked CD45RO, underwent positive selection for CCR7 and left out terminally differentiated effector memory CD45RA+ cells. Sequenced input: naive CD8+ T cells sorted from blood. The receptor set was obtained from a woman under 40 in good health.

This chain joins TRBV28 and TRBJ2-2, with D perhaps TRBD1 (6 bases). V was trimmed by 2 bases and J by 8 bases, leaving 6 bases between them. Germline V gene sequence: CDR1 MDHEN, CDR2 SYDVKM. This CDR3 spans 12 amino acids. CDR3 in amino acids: CASSLDRGELFF. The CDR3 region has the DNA TGTGCCAGCAGTTTAGACAGGGGGGAGCTGTTTTTT.

The CDR3 sequence is CASSPSGTSGYEQFF. In nucleotides, the CDR3 is TGTGCCAGCAGCCCCTCCGGGACTAGCGGTTATGAGCAGTTCTTC. V gene TRBV27 combines with J gene TRBJ2-1; 11 nucleotides line up with TRBD2. Trimming removed 6 bases from V and 8 bases from J; junction bases left unmatched: 9. Germline-derived CDR1 and CDR2 are MNHEY and SMNVEV (reference sequence). CDR3 length equals 15 residues.

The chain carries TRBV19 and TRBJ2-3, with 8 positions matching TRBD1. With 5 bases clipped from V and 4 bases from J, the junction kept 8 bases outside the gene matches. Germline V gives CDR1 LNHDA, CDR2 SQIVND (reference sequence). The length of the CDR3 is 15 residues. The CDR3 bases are TGTGCCAGTAGTGTCCGGGACAGGCGATCAGATACGCAGTATTTT. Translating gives CASSVRDRRSDTQYF.

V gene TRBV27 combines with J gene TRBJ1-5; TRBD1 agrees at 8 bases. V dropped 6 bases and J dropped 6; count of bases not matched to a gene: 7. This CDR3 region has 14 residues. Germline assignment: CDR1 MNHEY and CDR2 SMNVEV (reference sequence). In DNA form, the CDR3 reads TGTGCCAGCAGCACCACAGGGGGGTTTCAGCCCCAGCATTTT. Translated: CASSTTGGFQPQHF.

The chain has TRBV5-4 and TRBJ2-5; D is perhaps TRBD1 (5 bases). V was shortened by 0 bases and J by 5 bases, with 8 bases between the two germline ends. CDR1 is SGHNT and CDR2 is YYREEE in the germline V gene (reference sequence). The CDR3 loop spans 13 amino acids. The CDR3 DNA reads TGTGCCAGCAGCTTGGCAGGGTCGGAGACCCAGTACTTC. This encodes CASSLAGSETQYF.

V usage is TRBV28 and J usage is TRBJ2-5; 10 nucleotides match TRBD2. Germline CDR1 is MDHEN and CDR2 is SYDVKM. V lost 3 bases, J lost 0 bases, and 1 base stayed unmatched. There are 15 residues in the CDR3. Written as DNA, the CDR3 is TGTGCCAGCAGTTTTGGACTAGCGGACCAAGAGACCCAGTACTTC. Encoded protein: CASSFGLADQETQYF.

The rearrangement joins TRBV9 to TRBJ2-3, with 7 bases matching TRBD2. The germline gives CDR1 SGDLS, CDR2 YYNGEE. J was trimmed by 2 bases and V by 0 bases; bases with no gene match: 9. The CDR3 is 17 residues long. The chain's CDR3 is CASSVETGGALTDTQYF. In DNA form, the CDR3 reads TGTGCCAGCAGCGTAGAAACGGGAGGCGCACTCACAGATACGCAGTATTTT. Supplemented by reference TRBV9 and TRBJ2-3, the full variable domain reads DSGVTQTPKHLITATGQRVTLRCSPRSGDLSVYWYQQSLDQGLQFLIQYYNGEERAKGNILERFSAQQFPDLHSELNLSSLELGDSALYFCASSVETGGALTDTQYFGPGTRLTVL.

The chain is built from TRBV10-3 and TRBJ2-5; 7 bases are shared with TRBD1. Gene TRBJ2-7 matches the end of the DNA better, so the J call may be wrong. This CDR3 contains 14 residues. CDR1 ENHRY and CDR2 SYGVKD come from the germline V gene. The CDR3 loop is CAISARDSNHEQYF. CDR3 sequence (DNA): TGTGCCATCAGTGCCCGGGACAGTAACCACGAGCAGTACTTC.

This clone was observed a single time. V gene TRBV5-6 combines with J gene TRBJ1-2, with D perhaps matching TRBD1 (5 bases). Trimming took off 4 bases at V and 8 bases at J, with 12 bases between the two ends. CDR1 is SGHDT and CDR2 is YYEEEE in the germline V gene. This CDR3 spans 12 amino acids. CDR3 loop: CASSPGTTGYTF. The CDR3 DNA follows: TGTGCCAGCAGCCCGGGGACTACCGGCTACACCTTC. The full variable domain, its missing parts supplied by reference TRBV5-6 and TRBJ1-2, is DAGVTQSPTHLIKTRGQQVTLRCSPKSGHDTVSWYQQALGQGPQFIFQYYEEEERQRGNFPDRFSGHQFPNYSSELNVNALLLGDSALYLCASSPGTTGYTFGSGTRLTVV.

The CDR3 nucleotides are TGTGCCAGCAGTACCCCCACGTCGGGAGTACTCCAAGAGACCCAGTACTTC. This translates into CASSTPTSGVLQETQYF. V gene TRBV28 combines with J gene TRBJ2-5; D is perhaps TRBD2 (6 bases). Trimming stripped 5 bases from V and 1 base from J, with 20 bases between. The CDR3 length is 17 residues. The germline V gene encodes CDR1 MDHEN and CDR2 SYDVKM. The entire variable domain, with the rest obtained from reference TRBV28 and TRBJ2-5, is as follows: DVKVTQSSRYLVKRTGEKVFLECVQDMDHENMFWYRQDPGLGLRLIYFSYDVKMKEKGDIPEGYSVSREKKERFSLILESASTNQTSMYLCASSTPTSGVLQETQYFGPGTRLLVL.

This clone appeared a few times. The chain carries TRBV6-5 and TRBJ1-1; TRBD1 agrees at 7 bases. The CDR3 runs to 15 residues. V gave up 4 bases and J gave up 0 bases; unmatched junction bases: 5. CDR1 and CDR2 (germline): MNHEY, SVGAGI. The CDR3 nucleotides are TGTGCCAGCAGTTCAAATCAGGGGGTGAACACTGAAGCTTTCTTT. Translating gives CASSSNQGVNTEAFF.

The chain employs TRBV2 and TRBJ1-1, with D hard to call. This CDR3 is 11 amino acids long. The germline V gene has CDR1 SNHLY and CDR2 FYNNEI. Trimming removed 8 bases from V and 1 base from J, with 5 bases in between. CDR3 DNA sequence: TGTGCCAGCGGCTCGAACACTGAAGCTTTCTTT. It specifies CASGSNTEAFF. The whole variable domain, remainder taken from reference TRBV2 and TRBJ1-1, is EPEVTQTPSHQVTQMGQEVILRCVPISNHLYFYWYRQILGQKVEFLVSFYNNEISEKSEIFDDQFSVERPDGSNFTLKIRSTKLEDSAMYFCASGSNTEAFFGQGTRLTVV.

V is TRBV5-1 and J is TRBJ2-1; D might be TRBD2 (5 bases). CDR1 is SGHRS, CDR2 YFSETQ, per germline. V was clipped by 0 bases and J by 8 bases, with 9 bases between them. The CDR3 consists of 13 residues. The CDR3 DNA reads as TGCGCCAGCAGCTTGGACTCGGGGTATGAGCAGTTCTTC. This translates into CASSLDSGYEQFF.

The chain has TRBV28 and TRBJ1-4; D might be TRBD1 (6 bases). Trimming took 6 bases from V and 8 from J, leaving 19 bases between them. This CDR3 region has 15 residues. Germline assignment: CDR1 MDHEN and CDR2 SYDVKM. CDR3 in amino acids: CASRTYQGLEEKLFF. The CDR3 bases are TGTGCCAGCAGAACCTACCAGGGGCTAGAAGAAAAACTGTTTTTT.

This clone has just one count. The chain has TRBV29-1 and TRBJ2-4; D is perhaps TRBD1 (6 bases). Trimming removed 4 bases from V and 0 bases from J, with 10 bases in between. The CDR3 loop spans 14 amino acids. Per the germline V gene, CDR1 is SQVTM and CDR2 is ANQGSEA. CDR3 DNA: TGCAGCGTTGGAGAGGGGGTAGCCAAAAACATTCAGTACTTC. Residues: CSVGEGVAKNIQYF.

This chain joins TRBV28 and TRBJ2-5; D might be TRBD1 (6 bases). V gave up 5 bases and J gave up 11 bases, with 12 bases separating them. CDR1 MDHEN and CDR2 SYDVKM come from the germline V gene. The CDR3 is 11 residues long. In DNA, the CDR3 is TGTGCCAGCAGTCTCCAGGGGTGGCAGTACTTC. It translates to CASSLQGWQYF.

The chain's CDR3 is CASSLEGQSYEQYF. The CDR3 nucleotides read TGTGCCAGCAGTTTAGAGGGACAGAGCTACGAGCAGTACTTC. This rearrangement joins TRBV27 to TRBJ2-7, with 7 bases fitting TRBD1. The CDR3 runs to 14 residues. CDR1 and CDR2 from the germline V gene are MNHEY and SMNVEV (reference sequence). V was clipped by 2 bases and J by 3 bases; unmatched bases: 4.

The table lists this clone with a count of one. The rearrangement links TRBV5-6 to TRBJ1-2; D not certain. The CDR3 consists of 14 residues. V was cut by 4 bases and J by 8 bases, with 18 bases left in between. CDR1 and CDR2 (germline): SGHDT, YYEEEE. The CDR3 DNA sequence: TGTGCCAGCAGCACGGAGGCCTACACATCCGGCTACACCTTC. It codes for CASSTEAYTSGYTF.

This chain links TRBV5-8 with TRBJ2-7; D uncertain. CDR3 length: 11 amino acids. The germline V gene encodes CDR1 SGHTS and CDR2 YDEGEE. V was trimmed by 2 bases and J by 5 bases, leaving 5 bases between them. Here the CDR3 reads CASSLGHEQYF. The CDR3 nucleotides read TGTGCCAGCAGCTTAGGACACGAGCAGTACTTC.

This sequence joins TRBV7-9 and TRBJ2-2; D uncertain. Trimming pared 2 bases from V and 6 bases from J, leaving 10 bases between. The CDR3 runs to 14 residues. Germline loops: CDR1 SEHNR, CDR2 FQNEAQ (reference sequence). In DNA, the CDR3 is TGTGCCAGCAGCTTATCAGGAGTTGCCGGGGAGCTGTTTTTT. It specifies CASSLSGVAGELFF.

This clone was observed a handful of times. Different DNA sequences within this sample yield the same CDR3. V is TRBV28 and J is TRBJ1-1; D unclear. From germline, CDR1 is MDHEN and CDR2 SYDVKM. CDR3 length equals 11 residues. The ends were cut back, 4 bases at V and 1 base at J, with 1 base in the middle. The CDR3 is CASSSNTEAFF. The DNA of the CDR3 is TGTGCCAGCAGTTCGAACACTGAAGCTTTCTTT. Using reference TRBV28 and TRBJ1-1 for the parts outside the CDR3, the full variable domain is DVKVTQSSRYLVKRTGEKVFLECVQDMDHENMFWYRQDPGLGLRLIYFSYDVKMKEKGDIPEGYSVSREKKERFSLILESASTNQTSMYLCASSSNTEAFFGQGTRLTVV.

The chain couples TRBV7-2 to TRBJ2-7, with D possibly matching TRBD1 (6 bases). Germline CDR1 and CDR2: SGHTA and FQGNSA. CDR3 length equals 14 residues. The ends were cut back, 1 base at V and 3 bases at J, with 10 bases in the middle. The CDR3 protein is CASSLEQGVYEQYF. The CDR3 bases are TGTGCCAGCAGCTTAGAACAGGGAGTCTACGAGCAGTACTTC.

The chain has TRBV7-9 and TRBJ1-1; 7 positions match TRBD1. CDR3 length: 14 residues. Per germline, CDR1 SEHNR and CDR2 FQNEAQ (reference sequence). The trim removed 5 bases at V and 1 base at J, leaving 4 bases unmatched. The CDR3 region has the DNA TGTGCCAGCAGCCTGGACAGGAAGAACACTGAAGCTTTCTTT. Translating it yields CASSLDRKNTEAFF.

The CDR3 protein is CASSLGGDFGNYGYTF. In DNA, the CDR3 is TGTGCCAGCAGCTTAGGGGGGGACTTCGGAAACTATGGCTACACCTTC. V is TRBV11-1 and J is TRBJ1-2, with D possibly TRBD1 on 5 matching bases. This CDR3 is 16 amino acids long. The V end was cut by 1 base, the J end by 2 bases, with 14 bases between. Germline CDR1 reads SGHAT; CDR2 reads FQDESV (reference sequence).

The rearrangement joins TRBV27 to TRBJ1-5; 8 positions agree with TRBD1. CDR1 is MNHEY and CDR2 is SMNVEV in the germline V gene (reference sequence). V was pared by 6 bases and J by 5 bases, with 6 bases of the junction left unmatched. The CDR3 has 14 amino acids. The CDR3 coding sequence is TGTGCCAGCAGCCTGGACAGGGACCATCAGCCCCAGCATTTT. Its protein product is CASSLDRDHQPQHF.